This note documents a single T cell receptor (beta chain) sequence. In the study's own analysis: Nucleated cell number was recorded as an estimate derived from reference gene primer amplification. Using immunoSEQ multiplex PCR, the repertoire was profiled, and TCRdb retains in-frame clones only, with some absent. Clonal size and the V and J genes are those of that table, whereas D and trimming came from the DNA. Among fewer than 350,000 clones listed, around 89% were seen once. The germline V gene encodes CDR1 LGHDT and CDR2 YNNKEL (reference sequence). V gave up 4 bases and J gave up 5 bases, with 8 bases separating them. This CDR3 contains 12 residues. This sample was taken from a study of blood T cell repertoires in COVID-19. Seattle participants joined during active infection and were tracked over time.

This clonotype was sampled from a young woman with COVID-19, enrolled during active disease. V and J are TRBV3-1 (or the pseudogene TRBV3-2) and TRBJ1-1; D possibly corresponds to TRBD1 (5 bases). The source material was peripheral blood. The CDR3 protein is CASSLRGTEAFF. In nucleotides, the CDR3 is TGTGCCAGCAGCCTCCGGGGGACTGAAGCTTTCTTT.